The source of this T cell receptor (beta chain) is a study of cytomegalovirus exposure and HLA in healthy donors. Everyone who donated was a healthy bone marrow donor. The CDR3 length is 15 residues. The V gene lost 2 bases and the J gene lost 5 bases, with 12 bases spanning the gap. CDR1 and CDR2 (germline): PRHDT, FYEKMQ (reference sequence). PCR primers comprised 60 Vbeta and 13 Jbeta primers. Here immunoSEQ multiplex PCR was the method, and the copy in TCRdb shows in-frame clones only, minus some. The sample includes about 230,000 clones, around 85% of them seen just once. The chain joins TRBV13 to TRBJ2-2; weak D call: TRBD1 (6 bases). The TCR was taken from a human donor in good health. Specimen: PBMCs. CDR3 nucleotide sequence: TGTGCCAGCAGCTTAACAGGGCTAGGGACCGGGGAGCTGTTTTTT. Translating it yields CASSLTGLGTGELFF.